The entry that follows covers one TCR beta chain sequence. This sample was included in a study of blood T cell repertoires in COVID-19. On the study more broadly: COVID-19 samples from acute and convalescent phases originated in the United States, Italy and Spain. The cDNA or gDNA used as material had been derived from T cells, B-cell-depleted T cells, or PBMCs.

The CDR3 runs 13 residues. The germline gives CDR1 KGHDR, CDR2 SFDVKD. The V end lost 2 bases, the J end lost 11 bases, and 14 bases lay between the germline ends. Original processing notes: Amplification with reference gene primers provided the estimates of nucleated cell counts. The table came from immunoSEQ multiplex PCR; TCRdb's copy has only in-frame clones and leaves some out. That table is the source of V, J and clone size, and D and trimming were worked out from the DNA. Of about 110,000 clones listed, around nine tenths are singletons. Sequencing used peripheral blood. The chain links TRBV24-1 to TRBJ2-5; a weak D match, TRBD2 (6 bases). This clonotype was sampled from a woman between 65 and 79 years old who had recovered from COVID-19. The DNA of the CDR3 is TGTGCCACCAGTGATTCGTGGGGGGTGGCTCAGTACTTC. It specifies CATSDSWGVAQYF.